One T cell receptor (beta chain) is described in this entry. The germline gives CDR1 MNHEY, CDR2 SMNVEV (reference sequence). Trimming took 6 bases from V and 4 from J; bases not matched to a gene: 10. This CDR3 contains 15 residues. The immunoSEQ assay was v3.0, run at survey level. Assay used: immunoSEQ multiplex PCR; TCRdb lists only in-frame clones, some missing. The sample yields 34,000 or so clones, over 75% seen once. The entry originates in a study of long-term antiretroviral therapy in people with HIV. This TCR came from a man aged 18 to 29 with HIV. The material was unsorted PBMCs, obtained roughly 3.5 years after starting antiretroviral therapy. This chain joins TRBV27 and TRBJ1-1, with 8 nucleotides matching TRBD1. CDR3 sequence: CASRQGAWRTTEAFF. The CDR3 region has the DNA TGTGCCAGCAGGCAGGGGGCATGGAGGACCACTGAAGCTTTCTTT.